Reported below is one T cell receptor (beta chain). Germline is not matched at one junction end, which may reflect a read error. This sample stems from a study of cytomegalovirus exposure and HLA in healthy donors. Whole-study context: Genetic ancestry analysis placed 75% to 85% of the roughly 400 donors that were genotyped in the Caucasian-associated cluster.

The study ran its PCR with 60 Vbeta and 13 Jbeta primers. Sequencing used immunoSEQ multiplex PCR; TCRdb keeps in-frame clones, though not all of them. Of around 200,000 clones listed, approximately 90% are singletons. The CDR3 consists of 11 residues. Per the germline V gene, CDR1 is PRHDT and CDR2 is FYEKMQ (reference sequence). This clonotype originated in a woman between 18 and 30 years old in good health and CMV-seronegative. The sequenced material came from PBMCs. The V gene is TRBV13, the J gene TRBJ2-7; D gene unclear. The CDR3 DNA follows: TGTGCCAGCAGCTTAGGGGCTCGAACAGACTTC. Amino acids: CASSLGARTDF. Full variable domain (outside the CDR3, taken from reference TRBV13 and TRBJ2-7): AAGVIQSPRHLIKEKRETATLKCYPIPRHDTVYWYQQGPGQDPQFLISFYEKMQSDKGSIPDRFSAQQFSDYHSELNMSSLELGDSALYFCASSLGARTDFGPGTRLTVT.